This T cell receptor beta chain appears in the sequencing data of a study of metastatic and nonmetastatic thyroid tumors. Study-level points and caveats: As reported, TCR beta diversity in blood and tumor was significantly higher in malignant thyroid tumors than in benign nodules.

TCRdb reanalyzed the PCR reads via MiXCR. The data hold about 22,000 clones, with more than 15% observed a single time. The germline gives CDR1 LGHDT, CDR2 YNNKEL (reference sequence). CDR3 length: 13 amino acids. Patients underwent thyroid surgery, and none had received any treatment before it. This clone was seen only a few times. The antigen is undetermined. A much larger clone sits a single nucleotide away, making a read error possible. The TCR was taken from a male donor with papillary thyroid cancer or a benign thyroid nodule (not recorded which). Some clones in this sample may be carry-over from other donors' samples. This chain joins TRBV3-1 and TRBJ2-7, with 7 bases fitting TRBD2. Specimen: adjacent normal tissue. Here the CDR3 DNA reads TGTGCCATCAGCGGGGACGCCGACCCGAAGCAGTACTTC. The encoded protein is CAISGDADPKQYF.